This T cell receptor (beta chain) stems from a study of blood T cell repertoires in COVID-19. This CDR3 has 12 amino acids. Germline V gene lookup returns CDR1 LGHDT and CDR2 YNNKEL (reference sequence). The V segment lost 6 bases and the J segment 13 bases; nucleotides outside the gene matches: 6. Original methodology: By means of reference gene primer amplification, nucleated cell counts were estimated. Here immunoSEQ multiplex PCR was the method, and the copy in TCRdb shows in-frame clones only, minus some. The V and J calls and clone size were taken over from that table, and D and trimming were inferred from the DNA. The repertoire consists of roughly 300,000 clones, with more than 80% occurring once and the leading ten covering 1% to 1.3%. Those enrolled, adults aged about 18 to 95 years, came from around 25 US areas. Two consecutive negative NP/OP PCR tests, clearance, or resolved symptoms defined Cohort 3 recovery.

The TCR originated in a woman aged 30 to 39 who had recovered from COVID-19. Sequencing input: PBMCs or T cells enriched from blood (not recorded which). The chain links TRBV3-1 (or the pseudogene TRBV3-2) to TRBJ2-2; 9 bases are a match to TRBD1. CDR3 bases: TGTGCCAGCAGTATGGGACAGGGAGCGCTGTTTTTT. Translated, it gives CASSMGQGALFF.